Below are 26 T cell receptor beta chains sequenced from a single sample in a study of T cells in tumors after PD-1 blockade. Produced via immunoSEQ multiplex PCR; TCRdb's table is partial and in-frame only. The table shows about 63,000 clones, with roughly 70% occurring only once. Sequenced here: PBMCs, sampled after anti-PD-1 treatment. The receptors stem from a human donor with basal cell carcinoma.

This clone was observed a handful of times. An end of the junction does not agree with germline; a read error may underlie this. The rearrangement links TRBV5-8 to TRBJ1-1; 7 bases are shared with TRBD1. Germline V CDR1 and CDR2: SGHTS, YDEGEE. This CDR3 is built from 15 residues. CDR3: CASRLDRIMNTEAFF. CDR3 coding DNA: TGTGCCAGCAGGTTGGACAGGATTATGAACACTGAAGCTTTCTTT.

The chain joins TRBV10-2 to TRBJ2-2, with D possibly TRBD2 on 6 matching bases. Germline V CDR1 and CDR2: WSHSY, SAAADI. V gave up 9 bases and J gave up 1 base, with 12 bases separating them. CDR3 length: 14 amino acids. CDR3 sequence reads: CASSMGGNTGELFF. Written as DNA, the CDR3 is TGCGCCAGTTCGATGGGGGGGAACACCGGGGAGCTGTTTTTT.

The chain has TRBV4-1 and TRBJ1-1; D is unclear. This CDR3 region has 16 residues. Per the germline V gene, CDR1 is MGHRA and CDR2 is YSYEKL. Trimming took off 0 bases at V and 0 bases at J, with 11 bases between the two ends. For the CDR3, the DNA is TGCGCCAGCAGCCAAGATGGGTTCGGACTGAACACTGAAGCTTTCTTT. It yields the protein CASSQDGFGLNTEAFF.

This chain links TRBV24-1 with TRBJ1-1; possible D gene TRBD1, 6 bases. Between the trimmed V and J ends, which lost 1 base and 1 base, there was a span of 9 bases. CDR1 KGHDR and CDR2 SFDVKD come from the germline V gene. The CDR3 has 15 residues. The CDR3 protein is CATSDFGGRNTEAFF. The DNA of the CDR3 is TGTGCCACCAGTGATTTTGGGGGGCGGAACACTGAAGCTTTCTTT.

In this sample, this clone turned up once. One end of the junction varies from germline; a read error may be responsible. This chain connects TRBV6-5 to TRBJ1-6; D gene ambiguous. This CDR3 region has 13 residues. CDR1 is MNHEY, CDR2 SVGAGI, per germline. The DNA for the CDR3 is TGTGCCAGCAGGTACTCCTATAATTCACCCCTCCACTTT. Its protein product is CASRYSYNSPLHF.

The CDR3 protein is CASCPKMGSYEQYF. In DNA, the CDR3 is TGCGCCAGCTGTCCTAAAATGGGGTCGTACGAGCAGTACTTC. The chain combines TRBV5-1 with TRBJ2-7, with D unresolved. The germline CDR1 and CDR2 sequences are SGHRS and YFSETQ. The CDR3 has 14 amino acids. The V end was cut by 7 bases, the J end by 4 bases, with 18 bases between. Filled out from reference TRBV5-1 and TRBJ2-7, the complete variable domain reads KAGVTQTPRYLIKTRGQQVTLSCSPISGHRSVSWYQQTPGQGLQFLFEYFSETQRNKGNFPGRFSGRQFSNSRSEMNVSTLELGDSALYLCASCPKMGSYEQYFGPGTRLTVT.

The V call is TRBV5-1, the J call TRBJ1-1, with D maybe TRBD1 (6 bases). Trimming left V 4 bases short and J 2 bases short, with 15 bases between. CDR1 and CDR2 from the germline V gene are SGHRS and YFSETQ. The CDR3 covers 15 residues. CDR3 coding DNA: TGCGCCAGCAGCCCCACGGACAGAACTAACACTGAAGCTTTCTTT. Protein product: CASSPTDRTNTEAFF.

The CDR3 spells CAWTQQGAYGYTF. CDR3 coding DNA: TGTGCCTGGACCCAACAGGGGGCGTATGGCTACACCTTC. The V call is TRBV30, the J call TRBJ1-2, with TRBD1 matching 9 bases. Germline CDR1 reads GTSNPN; CDR2 reads SVGIG (reference sequence). This CDR3 region has 13 residues. J lost 5 bases, V lost 4 bases, and 5 bases had no gene match.

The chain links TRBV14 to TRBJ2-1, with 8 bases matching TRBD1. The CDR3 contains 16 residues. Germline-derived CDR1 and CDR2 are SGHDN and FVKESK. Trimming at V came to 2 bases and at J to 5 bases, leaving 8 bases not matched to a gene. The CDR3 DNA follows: TGTGCCAGCAGCCAATCTTTTGGACAGGGAAACAATGAGCAGTTCTTC. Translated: CASSQSFGQGNNEQFF. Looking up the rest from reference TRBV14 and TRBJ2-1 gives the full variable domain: EAGVTQFPSHSVIEKGQTVTLRCDPISGHDNLYWYRRVMGKEIKFLLHFVKESKQDESGMPNNRFLAERTGGTYSTLKVQPAELEDSGVYFCASSQSFGQGNNEQFFGPGTRLTVL.

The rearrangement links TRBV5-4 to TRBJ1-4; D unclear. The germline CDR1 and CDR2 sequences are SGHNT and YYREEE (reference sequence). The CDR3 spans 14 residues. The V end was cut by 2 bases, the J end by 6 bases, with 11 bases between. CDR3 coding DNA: TGTGCCAGCAGCTTAAAAAATATAGATGAAAAACTGTTTTTT. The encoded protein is CASSLKNIDEKLFF. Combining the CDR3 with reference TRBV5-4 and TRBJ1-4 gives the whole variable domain ETGVTQSPTHLIKTRGQQVTLRCSSQSGHNTVSWYQQALGQGPQFIFQYYREEENGRGNFPPRFSGLQFPNYSSELNVNALELDDSALYLCASSLKNIDEKLFFGSGTQLSVL.

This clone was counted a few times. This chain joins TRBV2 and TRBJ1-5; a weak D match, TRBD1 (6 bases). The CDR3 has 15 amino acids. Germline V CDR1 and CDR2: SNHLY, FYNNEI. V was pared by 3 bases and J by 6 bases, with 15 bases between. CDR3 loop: CASSDEMGAIQPQHF. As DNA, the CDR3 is TGTGCCAGCAGTGATGAAATGGGGGCCATTCAGCCCCAGCATTTT.

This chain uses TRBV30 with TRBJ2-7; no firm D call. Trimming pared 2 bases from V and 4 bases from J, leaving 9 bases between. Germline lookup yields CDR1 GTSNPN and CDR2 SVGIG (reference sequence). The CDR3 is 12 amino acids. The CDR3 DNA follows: TGTGCCTGGAGTCCCGACTCTTACGAGCAGTACTTC. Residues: CAWSPDSYEQYF.

The CDR3 is CASAGGPYEQYF. The CDR3 region has the DNA TGTGCCTCGGCGGGGGGGCCTTACGAGCAGTACTTC. The chain carries TRBV6-5 and TRBJ2-7; 9 bases fit TRBD2. Germline V gene sequence: CDR1 MNHEY, CDR2 SVGAGI. The V gene end was trimmed by 11 bases and the J gene end by 4 bases; junction bases not matched to a gene: 6. The CDR3 contains 12 residues.

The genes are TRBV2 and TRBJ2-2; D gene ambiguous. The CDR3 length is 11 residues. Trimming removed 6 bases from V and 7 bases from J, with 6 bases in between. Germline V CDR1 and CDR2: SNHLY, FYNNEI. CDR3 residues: CASRRFGELFF. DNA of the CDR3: TGTGCCAGCAGACGGTTCGGGGAGCTGTTTTTT.

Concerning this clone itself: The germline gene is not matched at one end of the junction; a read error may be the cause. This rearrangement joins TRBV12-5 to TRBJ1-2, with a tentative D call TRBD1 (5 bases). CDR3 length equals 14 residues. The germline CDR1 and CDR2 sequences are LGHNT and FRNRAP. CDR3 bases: TGTACTAGTGGATTGGGGCCGCCCTTCGGTGGCTACACCTTC. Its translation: CTSGLGPPFGGYTF.

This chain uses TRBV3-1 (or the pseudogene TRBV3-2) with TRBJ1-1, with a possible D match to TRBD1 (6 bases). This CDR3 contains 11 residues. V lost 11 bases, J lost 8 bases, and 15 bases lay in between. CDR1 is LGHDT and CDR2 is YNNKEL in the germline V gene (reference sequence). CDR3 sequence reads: CAVSGTLEAFF. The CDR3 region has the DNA TGTGCCGTATCCGGGACACTCGAAGCTTTCTTT.

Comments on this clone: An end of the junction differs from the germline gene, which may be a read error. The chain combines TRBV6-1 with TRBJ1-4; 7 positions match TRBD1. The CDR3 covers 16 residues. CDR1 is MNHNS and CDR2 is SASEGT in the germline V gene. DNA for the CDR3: TGTGCCAGCAGTAAAGCGCTAGGGGGCCGAAGTGAAAAACTGTTTTTT. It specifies CASSKALGGRSEKLFF.

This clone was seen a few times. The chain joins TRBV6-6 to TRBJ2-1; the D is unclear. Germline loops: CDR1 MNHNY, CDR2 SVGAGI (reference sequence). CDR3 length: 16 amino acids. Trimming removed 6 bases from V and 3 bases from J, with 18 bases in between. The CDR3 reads CASSLSLAPHYNEQFF. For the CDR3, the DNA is TGTGCCAGCAGCCTCTCTTTAGCACCTCACTACAATGAGCAGTTCTTC.

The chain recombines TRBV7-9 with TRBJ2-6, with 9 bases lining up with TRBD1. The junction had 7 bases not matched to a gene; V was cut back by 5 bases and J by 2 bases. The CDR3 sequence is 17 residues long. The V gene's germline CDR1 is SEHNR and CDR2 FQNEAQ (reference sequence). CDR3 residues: CASSEPGQGTGANVLTF. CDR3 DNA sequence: TGTGCCAGCAGCGAGCCGGGACAGGGCACTGGGGCCAACGTCCTGACTTTC.

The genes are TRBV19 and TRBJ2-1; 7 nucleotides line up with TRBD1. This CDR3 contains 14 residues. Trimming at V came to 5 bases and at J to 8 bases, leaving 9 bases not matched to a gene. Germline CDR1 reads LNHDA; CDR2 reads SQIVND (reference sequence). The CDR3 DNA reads TGTGCCAGTAGTCCCCTCGACAGGGTAGATGAGCAGTTCTTC. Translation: CASSPLDRVDEQFF. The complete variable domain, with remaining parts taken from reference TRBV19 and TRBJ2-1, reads DGGITQSPKYLFRKEGQNVTLSCEQNLNHDAMYWYRQDPGQGLRLIYYSQIVNDFQKGDIAEGYSVSREKKESFPLTVTSAQKNPTAFYLCASSPLDRVDEQFFGPGTRLTVL.

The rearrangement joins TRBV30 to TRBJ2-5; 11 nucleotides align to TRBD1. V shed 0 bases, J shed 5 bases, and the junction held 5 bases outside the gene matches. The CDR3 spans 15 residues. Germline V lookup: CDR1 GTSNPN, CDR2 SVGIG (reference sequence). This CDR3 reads CAWSVGTGGSETQYF. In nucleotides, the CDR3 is TGTGCCTGGAGTGTCGGGACAGGGGGATCTGAGACCCAGTACTTC.

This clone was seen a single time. The CDR3 sequence: CSVEDLSDRGYYEQYF. The CDR3 coding sequence is TGCAGCGTTGAAGATCTTTCGGACAGGGGGTACTACGAGCAGTACTTC. This chain connects TRBV29-1 to TRBJ2-7; 10 bases map to TRBD1. The germline CDR1 and CDR2 sequences are SQVTM and ANQGSEA. The CDR3 loop spans 16 amino acids. V shed 0 bases, J shed 3 bases, and the junction held 8 bases outside the gene matches.

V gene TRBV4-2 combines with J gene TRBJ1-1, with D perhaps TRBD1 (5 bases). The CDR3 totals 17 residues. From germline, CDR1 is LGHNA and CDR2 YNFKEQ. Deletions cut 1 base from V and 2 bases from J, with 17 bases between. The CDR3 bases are TGTGCCAGCAGCCAAGTTGTTGGGGGAGGAAAAAACACTGAAGCTTTCTTT. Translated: CASSQVVGGGKNTEAFF.

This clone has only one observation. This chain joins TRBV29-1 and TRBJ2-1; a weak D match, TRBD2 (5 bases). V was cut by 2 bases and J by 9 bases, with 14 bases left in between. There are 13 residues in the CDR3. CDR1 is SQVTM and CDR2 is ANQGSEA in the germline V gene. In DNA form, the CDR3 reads TGCAGCGTTGAAAAAGTTCGGGAATCTGAGCAGTTCTTC. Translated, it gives CSVEKVRESEQFF.

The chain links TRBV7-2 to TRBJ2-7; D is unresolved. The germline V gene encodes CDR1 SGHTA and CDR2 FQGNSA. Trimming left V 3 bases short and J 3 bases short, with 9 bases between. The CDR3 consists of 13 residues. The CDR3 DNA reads TGTGCCAGCAGCTTCAACATTATCTACGAGCAGTACTTC. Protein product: CASSFNIIYEQYF.

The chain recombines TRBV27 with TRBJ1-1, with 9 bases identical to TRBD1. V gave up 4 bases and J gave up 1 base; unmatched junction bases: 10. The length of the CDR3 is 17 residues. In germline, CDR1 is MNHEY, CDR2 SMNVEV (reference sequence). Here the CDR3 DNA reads TGTGCCAGCAGTTCACCGGGACAGGGTTATTCGAACACTGAAGCTTTCTTT. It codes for CASSSPGQGYSNTEAFF.